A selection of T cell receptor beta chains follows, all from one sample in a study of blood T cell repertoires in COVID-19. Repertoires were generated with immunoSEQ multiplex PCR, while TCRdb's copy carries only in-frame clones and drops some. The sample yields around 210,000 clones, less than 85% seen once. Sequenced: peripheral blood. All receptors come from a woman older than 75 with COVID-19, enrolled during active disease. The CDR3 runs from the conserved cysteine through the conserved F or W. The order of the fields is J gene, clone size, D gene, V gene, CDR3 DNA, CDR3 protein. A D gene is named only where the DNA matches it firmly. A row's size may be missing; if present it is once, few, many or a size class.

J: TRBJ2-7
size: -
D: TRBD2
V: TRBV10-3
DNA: TGTGCCATCATGGGGGGGTCGGACGAGCAGTACTTC
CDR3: CAIMGGSDEQYF

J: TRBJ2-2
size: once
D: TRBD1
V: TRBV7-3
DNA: TGTGCCAGCAGCAAAGACAGGGCCACCGGGGAGCTGTTTTTT
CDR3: CASSKDRATGELFF

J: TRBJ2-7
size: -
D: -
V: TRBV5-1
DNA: TGCGCCAGCAGCTTGGCGACATCCGGGGTGCAGCAGTACTTC
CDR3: CASSLATSGVQQYF

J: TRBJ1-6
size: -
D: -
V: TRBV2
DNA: TGTGCCAGCATCCCTGGGCAGGGATGGAGCTCCTATAATTCACCCCTCCACTTT
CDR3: CASIPGQGWSSYNSPLHF

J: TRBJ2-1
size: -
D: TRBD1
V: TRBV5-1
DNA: TGCGCCAGCAGCTTGCCATTGCTTCAGGGGGATGAGCAGTTCTTC
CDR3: CASSLPLLQGDEQFF

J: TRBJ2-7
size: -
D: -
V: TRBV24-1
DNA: TGTGCCACCAGTGATTTGCAGGGAAGGGAGCAGTACTTC
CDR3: CATSDLQGREQYF

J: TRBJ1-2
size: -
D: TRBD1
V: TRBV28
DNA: TGTGCCAGCACGCCGGGGACAGTCTATGGCTACACCTTC
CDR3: CASTPGTVYGYTF

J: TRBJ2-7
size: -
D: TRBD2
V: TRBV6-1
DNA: TGTGCCAGCAGTGAATCTAGCGGGGGATTGTACGAGCAGTACTTC
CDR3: CASSESSGGLYEQYF

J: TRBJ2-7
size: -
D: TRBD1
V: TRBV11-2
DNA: TGTGCCAGCTCCGTTGCCCCGGGACAGGGCTACGAGCAGTACTTC
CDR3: CASSVAPGQGYEQYF

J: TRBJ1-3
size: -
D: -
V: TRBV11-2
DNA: TGTGCCAGCAGCTCCGTGGGAAACACCATATATTTT
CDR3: CASSSVGNTIYF

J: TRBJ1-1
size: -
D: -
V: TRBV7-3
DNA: TGTGCCAGCAGCCCCCGGTCAGGGAACACTGAAGCTTTCTTT
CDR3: CASSPRSGNTEAFF

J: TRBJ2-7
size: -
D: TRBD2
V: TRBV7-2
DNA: TGTGCCAGCAGCTTAGCGACTAGCGCGCCCTACGAGCAGTACTTC
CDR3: CASSLATSAPYEQYF

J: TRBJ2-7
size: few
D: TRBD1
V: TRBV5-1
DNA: TGCGCCAGCAGCTTGGAATGGACAGGGGGGCAGTACTTC
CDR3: CASSLEWTGGQYF

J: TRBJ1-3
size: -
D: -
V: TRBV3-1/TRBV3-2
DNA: TGTGCCAGCAGCCAAGAAGCATTCTCTGGAAACACCATATATTTT
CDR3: CASSQEAFSGNTIYF

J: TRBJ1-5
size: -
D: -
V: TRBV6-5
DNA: TGTGCCAGCAGTTTCCCGAGGGCGAGCAATCAGCCCCAGCATTTT
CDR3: CASSFPRASNQPQHF

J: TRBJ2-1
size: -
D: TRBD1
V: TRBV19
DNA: TGTGCCAGTAGTATTAGGCAGGGGGCGGGTGAGCAGTTCTTC
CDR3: CASSIRQGAGEQFF

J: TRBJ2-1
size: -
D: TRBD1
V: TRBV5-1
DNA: TGCGCCAGCAGCTTTCAAGGGGGGACAGGGACCAGTGAGCAGTTCTTC
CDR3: CASSFQGGTGTSEQFF

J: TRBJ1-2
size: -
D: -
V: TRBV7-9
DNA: TGTGCCAGCAGCTTTCAGTCGGCCGGGGTCTATGGCTACACCTTC
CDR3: CASSFQSAGVYGYTF

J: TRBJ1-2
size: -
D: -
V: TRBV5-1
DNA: TGCGCCAGCAGCTCGACAACAGGGTTTGGCTACACCTTC
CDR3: CASSSTTGFGYTF

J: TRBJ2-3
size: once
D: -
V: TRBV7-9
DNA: TGTGCCAGCAGCTTGAGGGGGGGTACGACAGATACGCAGTATTTT
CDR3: CASSLRGGTTDTQYF

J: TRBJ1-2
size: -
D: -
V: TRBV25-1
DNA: TGTGCCAGCAGTGGCTCCCTGGGAGGGGCGATCTATGGCTACACCTTC
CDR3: CASSGSLGGAIYGYTF

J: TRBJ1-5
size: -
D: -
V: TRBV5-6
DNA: TGTGCCAGCAGCTTGACCCAGGGGAATCAGCCCCAGCATTTT
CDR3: CASSLTQGNQPQHF

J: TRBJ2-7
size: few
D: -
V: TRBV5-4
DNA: TGTGCCAGCAGCCCCGATTATACTAGATCCTACGAGCAGTACTTC
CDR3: CASSPDYTRSYEQYF

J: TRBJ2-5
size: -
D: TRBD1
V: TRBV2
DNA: TGTGCCAGCAGTGAAGGGGGACAGGGTAAAGAGACCCAGTACTTC
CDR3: CASSEGGQGKETQYF

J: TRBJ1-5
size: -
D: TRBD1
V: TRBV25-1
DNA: TGTGCCAGCAGTGAGACAGGGGGGAATCAGCCCCAGCATTTT
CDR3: CASSETGGNQPQHF

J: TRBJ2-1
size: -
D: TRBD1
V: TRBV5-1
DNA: TGCGCCAGCAGCTTGGCCGGGACAGCCCGTTTGAATGAGCAGTTCTTC
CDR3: CASSLAGTARLNEQFF

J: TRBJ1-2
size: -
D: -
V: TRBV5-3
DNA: TGTGCCAGAAGCTTGGTCCCGATAGTCCAGGGTTTTCTTTATGGCTACACCTTC
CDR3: CARSLVPIVQGFLYGYTF

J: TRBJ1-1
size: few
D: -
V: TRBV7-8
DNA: TGTGCCAGCAGCCCCGGGGGAGGGGCAGGCACTGAAGCTTTCTTT
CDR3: CASSPGGGAGTEAFF

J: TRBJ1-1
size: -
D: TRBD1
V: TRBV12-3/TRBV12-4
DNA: TGTGCCAGCAGGGGACAGGGCGACACTGAAGCTTTCTTT
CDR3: CASRGQGDTEAFF

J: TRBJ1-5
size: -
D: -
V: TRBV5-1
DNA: TGCGCCAGCAGCTTGGGTTCACAACAGCCCCAGCATTTT
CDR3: CASSLGSQQPQHF

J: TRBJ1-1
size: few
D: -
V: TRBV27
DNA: TGTGCCAGCAGTACGGGGGGCACGGATGGGACTGAAGCTTTCTTT
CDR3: CASSTGGTDGTEAFF

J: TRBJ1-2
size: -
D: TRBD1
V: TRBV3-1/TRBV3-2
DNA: TGTGCCAGCAGCCCGGGACAGGGAAACTCTTATGGCTACACCTTC
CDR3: CASSPGQGNSYGYTF

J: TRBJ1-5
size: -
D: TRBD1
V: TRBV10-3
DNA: TGTGCCAGCGGACAGGGGGTTGACAATCAGCCCCAGCATTTT
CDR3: CASGQGVDNQPQHF

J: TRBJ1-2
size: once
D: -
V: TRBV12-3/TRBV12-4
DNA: TGTGCCAGCAGACACGGGACTGGCTATGGCTACACCTTC
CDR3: CASRHGTGYGYTF

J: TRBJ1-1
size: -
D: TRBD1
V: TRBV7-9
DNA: TGTGCCAGCAGCTCGGGACAGGGAGAGACTGAAGCTTTCTTT
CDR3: CASSSGQGETEAFF

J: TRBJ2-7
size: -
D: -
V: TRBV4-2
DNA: TGTGCCAGCAGCCACGAAGCTAGCATCCCCTACGAGCAGTACTTC
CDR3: CASSHEASIPYEQYF

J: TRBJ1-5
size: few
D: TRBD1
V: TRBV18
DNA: TGTGCCAGCTCACCAACAGGGGATCAGCCCCAGCATTTT
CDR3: CASSPTGDQPQHF

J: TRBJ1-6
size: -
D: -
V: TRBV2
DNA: TGTGCCAGCAGTGAACAGTCATATTCACCCCTCCACTTT
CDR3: CASSEQSYSPLHF

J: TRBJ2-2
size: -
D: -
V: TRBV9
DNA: TGTGCCAGCAGCGTACAGGGTGGCTGGACCGGGGAGCTGTTTTTT
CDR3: CASSVQGGWTGELFF

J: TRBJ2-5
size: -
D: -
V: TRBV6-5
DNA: TGTGCCAGCAACGGAGGGGATCAAGAGACCCAGTACTTC
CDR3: CASNGGDQETQYF

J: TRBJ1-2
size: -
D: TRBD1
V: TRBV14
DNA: TGTGCCAGCAGCCAGGGACAGAACTATGGCTACACCTTC
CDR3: CASSQGQNYGYTF